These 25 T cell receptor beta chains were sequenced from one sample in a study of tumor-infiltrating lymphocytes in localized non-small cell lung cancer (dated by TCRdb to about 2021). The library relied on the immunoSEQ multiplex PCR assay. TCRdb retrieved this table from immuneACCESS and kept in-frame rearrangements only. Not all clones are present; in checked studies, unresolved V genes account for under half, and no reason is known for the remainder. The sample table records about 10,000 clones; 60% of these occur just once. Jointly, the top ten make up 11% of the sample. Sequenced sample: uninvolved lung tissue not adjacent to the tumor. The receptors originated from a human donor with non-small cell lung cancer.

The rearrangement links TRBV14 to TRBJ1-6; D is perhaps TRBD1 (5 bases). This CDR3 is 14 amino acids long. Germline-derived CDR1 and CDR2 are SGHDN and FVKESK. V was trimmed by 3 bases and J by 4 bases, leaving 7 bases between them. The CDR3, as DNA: TGTGCCAGCAGCCATCAGGGTTATAATTCACCCCTCCACTTT. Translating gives CASSHQGYNSPLHF.

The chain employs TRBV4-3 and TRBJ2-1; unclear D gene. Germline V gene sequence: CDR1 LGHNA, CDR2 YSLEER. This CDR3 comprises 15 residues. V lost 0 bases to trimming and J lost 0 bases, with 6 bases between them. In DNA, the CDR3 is TGCGCCAGCAGCCAAGACAGGACCTCCTACAATGAGCAGTTCTTC. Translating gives CASSQDRTSYNEQFF.

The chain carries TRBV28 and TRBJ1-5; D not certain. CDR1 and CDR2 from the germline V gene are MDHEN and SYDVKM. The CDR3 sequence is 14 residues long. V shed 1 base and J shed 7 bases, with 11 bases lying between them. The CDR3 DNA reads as TGTGCCAGCAGTTTATCGCCCGGGTGGCAGCCCCAGCATTTT. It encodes CASSLSPGWQPQHF.

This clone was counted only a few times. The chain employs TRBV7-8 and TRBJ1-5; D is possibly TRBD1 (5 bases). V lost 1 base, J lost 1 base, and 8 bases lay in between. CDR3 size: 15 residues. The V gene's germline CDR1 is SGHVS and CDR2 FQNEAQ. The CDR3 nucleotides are TGTGCCAGCAGCTTAGTAACAGGAAGCAATCAGCCCCAGCATTTT. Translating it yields CASSLVTGSNQPQHF. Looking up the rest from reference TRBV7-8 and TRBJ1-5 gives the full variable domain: GAGVSQSPRYKVAKRGQDVALRCDPISGHVSLFWYQQALGQGPEFLTYFQNEAQLDKSGLPSDRFFAERPEGSVSTLKIQRTQQEDSAVYLCASSLVTGSNQPQHFGDGTRLSIL.

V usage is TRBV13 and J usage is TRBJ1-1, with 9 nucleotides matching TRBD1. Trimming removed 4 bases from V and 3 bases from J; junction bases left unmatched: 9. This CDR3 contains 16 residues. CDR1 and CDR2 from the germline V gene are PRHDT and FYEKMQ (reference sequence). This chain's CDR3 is CASSSPGQGKDTEAFF. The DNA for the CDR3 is TGTGCCAGCAGCTCCCCGGGACAGGGAAAGGACACTGAAGCTTTCTTT.

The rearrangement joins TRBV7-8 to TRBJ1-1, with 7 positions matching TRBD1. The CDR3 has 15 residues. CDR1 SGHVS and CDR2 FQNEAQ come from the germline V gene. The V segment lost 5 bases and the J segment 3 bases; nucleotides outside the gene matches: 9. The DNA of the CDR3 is TGTGCCAGCAGCCCGGAAGGGGGCTGGGACACTGAAGCTTTCTTT. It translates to CASSPEGGWDTEAFF.

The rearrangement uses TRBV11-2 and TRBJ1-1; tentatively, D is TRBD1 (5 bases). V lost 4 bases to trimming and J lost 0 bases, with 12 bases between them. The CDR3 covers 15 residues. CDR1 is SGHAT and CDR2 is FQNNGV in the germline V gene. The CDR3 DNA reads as TGTGCCAGCAGCTCCTACCAGGGTCTGAACACTGAAGCTTTCTTT. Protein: CASSSYQGLNTEAFF.

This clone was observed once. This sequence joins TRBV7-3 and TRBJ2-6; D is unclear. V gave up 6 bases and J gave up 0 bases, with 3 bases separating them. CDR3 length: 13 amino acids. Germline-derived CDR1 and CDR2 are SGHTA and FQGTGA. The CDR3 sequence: CASRNSGANVLTF. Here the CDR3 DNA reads TGTGCCAGCAGGAACTCTGGGGCCAACGTCCTGACTTTC.

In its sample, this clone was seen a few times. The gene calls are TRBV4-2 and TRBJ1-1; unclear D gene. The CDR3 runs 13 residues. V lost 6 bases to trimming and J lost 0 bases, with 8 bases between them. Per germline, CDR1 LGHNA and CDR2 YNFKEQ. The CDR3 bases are TGTGCCAGCAGTGTAGGGATGAACACTGAAGCTTTCTTT. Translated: CASSVGMNTEAFF.

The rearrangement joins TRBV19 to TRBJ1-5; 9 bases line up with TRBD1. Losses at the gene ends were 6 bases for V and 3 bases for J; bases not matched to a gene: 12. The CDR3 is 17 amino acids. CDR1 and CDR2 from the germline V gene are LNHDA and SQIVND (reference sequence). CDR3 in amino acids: CASSPPRTGANNQPQHF. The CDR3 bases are TGTGCCAGTAGCCCTCCAAGGACAGGGGCCAACAATCAGCCCCAGCATTTT. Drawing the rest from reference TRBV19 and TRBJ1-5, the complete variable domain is DGGITQSPKYLFRKEGQNVTLSCEQNLNHDAMYWYRQDPGQGLRLIYYSQIVNDFQKGDIAEGYSVSREKKESFPLTVTSAQKNPTAFYLCASSPPRTGANNQPQHFGDGTRLSIL.

The CDR3 DNA reads TGTGCCAGCAGCGCCGGGGTCCAAGAGACCCAGTACTTC. Its protein is CASSAGVQETQYF. This sequence joins TRBV9 and TRBJ2-5; D is perhaps TRBD2 (5 bases). V was clipped by 3 bases and J by 1 base, with 7 bases between them. The CDR3 consists of 13 residues. The germline V gene has CDR1 SGDLS and CDR2 YYNGEE.

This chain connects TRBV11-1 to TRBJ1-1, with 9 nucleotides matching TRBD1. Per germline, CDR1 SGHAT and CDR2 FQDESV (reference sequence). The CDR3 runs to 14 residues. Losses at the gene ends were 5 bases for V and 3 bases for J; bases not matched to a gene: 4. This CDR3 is CASSLDRGDTEAFF. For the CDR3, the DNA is TGTGCCAGCAGCCTAGACAGGGGGGACACTGAAGCTTTCTTT.

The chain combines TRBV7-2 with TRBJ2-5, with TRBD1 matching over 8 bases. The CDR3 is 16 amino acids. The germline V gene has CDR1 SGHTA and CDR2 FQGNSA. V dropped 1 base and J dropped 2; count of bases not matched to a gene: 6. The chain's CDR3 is CASSLVAGGHQETQYF. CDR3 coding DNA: TGTGCCAGCAGCTTAGTGGCAGGGGGCCATCAAGAGACCCAGTACTTC.

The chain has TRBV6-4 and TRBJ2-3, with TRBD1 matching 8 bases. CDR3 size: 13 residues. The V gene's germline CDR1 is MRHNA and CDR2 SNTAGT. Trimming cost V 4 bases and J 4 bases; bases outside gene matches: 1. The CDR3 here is CASSVDRADTQYF. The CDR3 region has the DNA TGTGCCAGCAGTGTGGACAGGGCAGATACGCAGTATTTT.

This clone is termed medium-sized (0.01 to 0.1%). CDR3 residues: CASSETTGGFSRGYTF. CDR3 DNA sequence: TGTGCCAGCAGTGAAACAACAGGGGGCTTTTCGCGGGGCTACACCTTC. The chain carries TRBV2 and TRBJ1-2; 9 nucleotides align to TRBD1. The CDR3 spans 16 residues. V shed 2 bases, J shed 8 bases, and the junction held 12 bases outside the gene matches. Germline assignment: CDR1 SNHLY and CDR2 FYNNEI.

The DNA for the CDR3 is TGTGCCACCAGCAGAGGTAGGGGACTAACCATGAACACTGAAGCTTTCTTT. Amino acid sequence: CATSRGRGLTMNTEAFF. The chain links TRBV15 to TRBJ1-1; TRBD1 is a possible D gene (5 bases). Trimming cost V 1 base and J 0 bases, with 15 bases left between them. This CDR3 region has 17 residues. Per the germline V gene, CDR1 is LNHNV and CDR2 is YYDKDF (reference sequence).

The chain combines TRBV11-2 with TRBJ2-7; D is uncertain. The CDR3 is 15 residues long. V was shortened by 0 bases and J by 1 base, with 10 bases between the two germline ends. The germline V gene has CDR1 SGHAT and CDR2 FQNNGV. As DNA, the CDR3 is TGTGCCAGCAGCTTAGATTCCCCGCCGTCCTACGAGCAGTACTTC. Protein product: CASSLDSPPSYEQYF.

The CDR3, as DNA: TGTGCCAGCAGCGCCTCCCGGGACAGGGGGTTATCACCCCTCCACTTT. Residues: CASSASRDRGLSPLHF. This chain connects TRBV9 to TRBJ1-6; 11 nucleotides align to TRBD1. Germline lookup yields CDR1 SGDLS and CDR2 YYNGEE. CDR3 size: 16 residues. V dropped 3 bases and J dropped 10; count of bases not matched to a gene: 9.

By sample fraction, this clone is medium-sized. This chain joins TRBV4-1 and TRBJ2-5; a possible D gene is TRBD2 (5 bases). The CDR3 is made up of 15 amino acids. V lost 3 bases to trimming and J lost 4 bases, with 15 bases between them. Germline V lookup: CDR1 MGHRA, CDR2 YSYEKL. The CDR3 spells CASSQVFRGGETQYF. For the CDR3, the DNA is TGCGCCAGCAGCCAGGTCTTTCGGGGTGGAGAGACCCAGTACTTC.

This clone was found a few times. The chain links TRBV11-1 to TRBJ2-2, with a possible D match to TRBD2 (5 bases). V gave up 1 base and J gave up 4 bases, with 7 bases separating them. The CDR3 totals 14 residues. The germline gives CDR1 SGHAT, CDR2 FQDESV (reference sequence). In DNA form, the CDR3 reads TGTGCCAGCAGCTTAGGGAGGAGCACCGGGGAGCTGTTTTTT. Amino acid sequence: CASSLGRSTGELFF. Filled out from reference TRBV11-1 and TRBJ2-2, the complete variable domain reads EAEVAQSPRYKITEKSQAVAFWCDPISGHATLYWYRQILGQGPELLVQFQDESVVDDSQLPKDRFSAERLKGVDSTLKIQPAELGDSAMYLCASSLGRSTGELFFGEGSRLTVL.

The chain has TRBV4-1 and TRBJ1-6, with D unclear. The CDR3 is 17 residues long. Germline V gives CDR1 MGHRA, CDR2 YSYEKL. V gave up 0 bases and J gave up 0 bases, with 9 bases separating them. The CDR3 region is CASSQEPRSSYNSPLHF. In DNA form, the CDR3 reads TGCGCCAGCAGCCAAGAGCCCAGAAGCTCCTATAATTCACCCCTCCACTTT.

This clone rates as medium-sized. The CDR3 nucleotides are TGTGCCAGTAGTTCCCCGGGCAACTCCTACGAGCAGTACTTC. It translates to CASSSPGNSYEQYF. This sequence joins TRBV19 and TRBJ2-7, with D hard to call. Germline lookup yields CDR1 LNHDA and CDR2 SQIVND (reference sequence). This CDR3 has 14 amino acids. Trimming removed 5 bases at V and 0 bases at J, with 11 bases between.

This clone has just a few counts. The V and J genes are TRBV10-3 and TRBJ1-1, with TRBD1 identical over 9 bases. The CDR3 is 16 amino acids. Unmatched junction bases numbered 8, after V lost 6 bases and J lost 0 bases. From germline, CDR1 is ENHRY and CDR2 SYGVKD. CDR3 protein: CAIRTSGTGMNTEAFF. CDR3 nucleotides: TGTGCCATCAGGACCTCCGGGACAGGGATGAACACTGAAGCTTTCTTT.

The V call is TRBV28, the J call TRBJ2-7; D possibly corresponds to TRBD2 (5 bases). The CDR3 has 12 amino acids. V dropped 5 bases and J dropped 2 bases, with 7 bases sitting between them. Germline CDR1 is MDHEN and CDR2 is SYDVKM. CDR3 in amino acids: CASSRTPYEQYF. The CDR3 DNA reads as TGTGCCAGCAGTCGGACTCCCTACGAGCAGTACTTC.

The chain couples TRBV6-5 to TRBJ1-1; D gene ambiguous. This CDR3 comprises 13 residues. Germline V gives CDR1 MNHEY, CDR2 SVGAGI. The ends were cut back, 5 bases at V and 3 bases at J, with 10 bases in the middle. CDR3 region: CASSRWTHTEAFF. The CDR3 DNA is TGTGCCAGCAGTCGATGGACCCACACTGAAGCTTTCTTT.